This paragraph covers one T cell receptor beta chain sequence. Its binding antigen is unknown. The record has no base qualities; no much larger clone is one base away. TCRbeta CDR3 regions were amplified from genomic DNA using the immunoSEQ Assay, a bias-controlled multiplex PCR. For the original study's pipeline: The number of nucleated cells in each sample was estimated from the amplification of reference gene primers within the assay. Sequence reads were collapsed and filtered to measure the absolute abundance of every unique TCRbeta CDR3 rearrangement. For each sample, productive Simpson clonality was calculated as the square root of Simpson's diversity index over productive rearrangements. TCRdb took over this immuneACCESS table, retaining in-frame rearrangements with V and J assigned. Such tables are incomplete; in checked studies, under half of the missing clones stem from an unresolved V gene, and the remainder is unexplained. V and J calls and clone size are as listed in that table; D and trimming were resolved from the DNA. Present in this sample are roughly 200,000 clones, roughly 84% of which were seen just once. 13% of the sample is held by the ten biggest clonotypes.

This sample is part of a study of blood T cell repertoires in COVID-19 (dated by TCRdb to the early 2020s). For context, the study as a whole: Samples from collaborators originated in the United States, Italy and Spain and spanned both the acute and convalescent phases of COVID-19. The prospective study material was composed of cDNA or gDNA derived from T cells, B-cell-depleted T cells, or PBMCs. Subjects who had been exposed to COVID-19, were actively infected with it, or had recovered from it provided the deeply sampled blood TCRbeta repertoires that made up the dataset. The repertoires were released in a freely available public database meant as a resource for research on the immune response to SARS-CoV-2. The samples were drawn from the first 160 participants of the ongoing ImmuneRACE study and from 1,254 subjects provided by 6 global collaborators. Nearly every sample came with metadata listing a de-identified subject ID, COVID-19 status, age in years and sex. HLA class I and class II types, where available, came from metadata supplied by the sample provider rather than from assay-based typing. Results the study describes overall, beyond this receptor: The quantity of clinical and demographic metadata differed by source and by participant and was supplied without curation.

Each collaborating institution followed its own protocols to collect whole blood in K2EDTA tubes. For TCRbeta analysis, collaborators shipped samples as frozen whole blood, isolated PBMCs, or DNA extracted from either of those sample types. The CDR3, cysteine through phenylalanine, is 12 amino acids long. Just CDR3 DNA is preserved here, 36 bases in frame from base 1. The germline V gene supplies CDR1 SGDLS and CDR2 YYNGEE. For this chain, trimming is 3 bases at the V end and 4 bases at the J end, and the number of junction bases without a gene match is 1. The receptor was isolated from a human donor in a cohort sampled during active COVID-19. Recombination linked TRBV9 to TRBJ2-7, with 7 bases aligning to TRBD2. The sequencing input was peripheral blood. The CDR3 reads as follows: CASSASGYEQYF. The nucleotide sequence is given as TGTGCCAGCAGCGCTAGCGGTTACGAGCAGTACTTC.